This TCR beta chain was recovered during a study of metastatic and nonmetastatic thyroid tumors (dated by TCRdb to the early 2020s). About the study as a whole: For patients with malignant and with benign thyroid disease, the researchers compared repertoires between peripheral blood samples and tumor or nodule tissue samples. Overall results and qualifications from the work: In both blood and tumor samples, TCR beta diversity was reported to be significantly higher in malignant tumors than in benign nodules.

CDR1 and CDR2 are read off the germline V gene as MDHEN and SYDVKM. The V end gives up 5 bases and the J end 8 bases, leaving 9 bases in the junction not matched to a gene. From cysteine to phenylalanine, the CDR3 is 14 amino acids long. The retained sequence is limited to the CDR3, 42 bases, with the frame set at the first base. Before undergoing thyroid surgery, none of the patients had been given any kind of treatment. Patient clinical samples collected from the early 2010s to the late 2010s were retrospectively analysed using T-cell receptor beta sequencing. This clone is medium-sized (0.01 to 0.1%) in terms of sample share. Its antigen target is currently unknown. Per-nucleotide qualities are absent, and no much larger clonotype sits a single base away. Libraries were prepared through PCR. Data came from an Illumina HiSeq 4000. High-throughput sequencing was used to profile the TCR beta-chain CDR3 region of every patient. The published analysis was carried out like this. The researchers built a classifier to tell apart papillary thyroid cancer patients with distant metastasis, based on CDR3 differences among clinicopathological groups. The Shannon index was used to measure repertoire diversity, and the Morisita-Horn index was used to measure how similar tumor and blood repertoires were. The public sequencing data were trimmed at Q25 with fastp and processed into clonotypes with MiXCR by TCRdb, which kept only in-frame beta chains. Clone size and V and J calls follow TCRdb, not the original study. For this sample there are roughly 8,900 clones; around 29% appear just once. The top ten clonotypes cover approximately 22% of the sample.

The chain uses TRBV28 and TRBJ1-2, with 9 bases in between that match TRBD1. The sequencing input was tumor tissue. The receptor's source is a female donor with papillary thyroid cancer or a benign thyroid nodule (not recorded which). Some clones in this sample may be carry-over from other donors' samples. The CDR3 reads CASSQPGQGRGYTF. The DNA sequence is TGTGCCAGCAGTCAGCCGGGACAGGGACGGGGCTACACCTTC.